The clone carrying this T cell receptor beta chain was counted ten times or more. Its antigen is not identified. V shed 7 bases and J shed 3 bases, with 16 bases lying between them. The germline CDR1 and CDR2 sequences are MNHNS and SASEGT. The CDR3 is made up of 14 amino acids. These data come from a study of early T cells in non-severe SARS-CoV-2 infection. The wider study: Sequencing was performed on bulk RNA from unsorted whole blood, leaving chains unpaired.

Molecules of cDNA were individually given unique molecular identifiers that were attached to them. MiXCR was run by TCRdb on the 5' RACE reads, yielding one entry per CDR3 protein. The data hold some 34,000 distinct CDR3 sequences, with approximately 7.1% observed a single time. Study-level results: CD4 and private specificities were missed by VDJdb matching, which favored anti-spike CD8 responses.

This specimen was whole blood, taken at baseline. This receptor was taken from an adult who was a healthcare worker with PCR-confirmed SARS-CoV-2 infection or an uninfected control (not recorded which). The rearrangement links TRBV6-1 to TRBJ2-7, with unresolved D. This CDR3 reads CASKDGDKLYEQYV. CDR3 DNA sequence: TGTGCCAGCAAGGACGGAGACAAGCTCTACGAGCAGTACGTC.